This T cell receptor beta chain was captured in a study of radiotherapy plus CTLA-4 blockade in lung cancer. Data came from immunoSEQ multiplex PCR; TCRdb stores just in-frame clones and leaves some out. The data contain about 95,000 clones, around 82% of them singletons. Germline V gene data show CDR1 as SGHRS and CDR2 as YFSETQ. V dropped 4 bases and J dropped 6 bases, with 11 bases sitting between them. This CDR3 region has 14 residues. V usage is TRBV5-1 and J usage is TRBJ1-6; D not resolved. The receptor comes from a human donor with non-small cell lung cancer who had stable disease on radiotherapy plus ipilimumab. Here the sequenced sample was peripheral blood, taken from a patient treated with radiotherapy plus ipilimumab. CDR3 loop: CASSPSGSNSPLHF. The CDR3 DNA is TGCGCCAGCAGCCCCAGCGGCTCTAATTCACCCCTCCACTTT.